This T cell receptor beta chain was documented in a study of cytomegalovirus exposure and HLA in healthy donors. Overall study: Researchers found that less than 90% of 350 to 500 genotyped donors fell within the Caucasian-associated ancestry cluster. Broader study findings: An analysis that was carried out later associated 16,000 or so TCR beta sequences with HLA alleles at 0.05 false discovery rate. Rarity marked most TCR sequences, yet some public TCRs occurred in many donors.

Of note for this clone: The antigen is unknown. This same CDR3 is encoded by further DNA sequences in the sample.

V gave up 3 bases and J gave up 3 bases, with 15 bases separating them. CDR3 size: 15 residues. Germline V gene sequence: CDR1 GTSNPN, CDR2 SVGIG (reference sequence). The PCR had 60 Vbeta and 13 Jbeta primers. Libraries were prepared by immunoSEQ multiplex PCR; TCRdb keeps only in-frame clonotypes and omits some of them. The sample contains around 60,000 clones, more than 70% of which appear only once. This sequence originates from a man in his fifties or sixties in good health and CMV-seropositive. The sequencing input was PBMCs. This rearrangement joins TRBV30 to TRBJ1-5; D ambiguous. In DNA, the CDR3 is TGTGCCTGGAGCCCACAGTCCCTCTCCAATCAGCCCCAGCATTTT. This codes for CAWSPQSLSNQPQHF.